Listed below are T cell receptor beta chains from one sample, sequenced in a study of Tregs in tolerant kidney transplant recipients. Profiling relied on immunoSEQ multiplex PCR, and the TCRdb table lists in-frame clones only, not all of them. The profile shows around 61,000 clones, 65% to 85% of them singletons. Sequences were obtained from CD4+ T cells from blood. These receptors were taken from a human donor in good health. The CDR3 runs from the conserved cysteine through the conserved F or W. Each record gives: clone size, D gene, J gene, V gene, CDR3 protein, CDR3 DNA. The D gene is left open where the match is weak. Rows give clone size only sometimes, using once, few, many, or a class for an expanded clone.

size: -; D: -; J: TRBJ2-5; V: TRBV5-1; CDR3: CASSLAKRETQYF; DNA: TGCGCCAGCAGCTTGGCCAAGAGAGAGACCCAGTACTTC
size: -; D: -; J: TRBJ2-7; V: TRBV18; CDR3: CASSPSSGNYEQYF; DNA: TGTGCCAGCTCACCATCGTCCGGGAACTACGAGCAGTACTTC
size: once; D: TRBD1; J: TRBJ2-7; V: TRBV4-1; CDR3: CASSPGPGGYEQYF; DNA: TGCGCCAGCAGCCCCGGGCCAGGGGGCTACGAGCAGTACTTC
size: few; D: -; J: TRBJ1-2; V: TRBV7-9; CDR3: CASSPGQDYGYTF; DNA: TGTGCCAGCAGCCCGGGACAAGACTATGGCTACACCTTC
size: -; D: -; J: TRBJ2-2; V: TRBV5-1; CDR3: CASSLDRNTGELFF; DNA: TGCGCCAGCAGCTTGGACAGGAACACCGGGGAGCTGTTTTTT
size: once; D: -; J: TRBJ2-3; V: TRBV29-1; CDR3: CSVVGRRVSTDTQYF; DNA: TGCAGCGTTGTAGGTCGCAGGGTGAGCACAGATACGCAGTATTTT
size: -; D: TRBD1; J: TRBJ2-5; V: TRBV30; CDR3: CAWGGTGTRTETQYF; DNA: TGTGCCTGGGGTGGGACAGGGACGAGGACTGAGACCCAGTACTTC
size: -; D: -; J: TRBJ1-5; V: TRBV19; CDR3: CASRKDSLNQPQHF; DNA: TGTGCCAGTAGGAAGGACAGCCTCAATCAGCCCCAGCATTTT
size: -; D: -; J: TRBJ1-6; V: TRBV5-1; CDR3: CASSLDSGWDSPLHF; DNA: TGCGCCAGCAGCTTGGATTCGGGATGGGATTCACCCCTCCACTTT
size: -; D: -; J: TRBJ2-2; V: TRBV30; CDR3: CAWSGSLSGELFF; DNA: TGTGCCTGGAGTGGCAGTTTGTCCGGGGAGCTGTTTTTT
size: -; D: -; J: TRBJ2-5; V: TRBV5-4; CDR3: CASSRYGSGETQYF; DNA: TGTGCCAGCAGCCGGTACGGGTCTGGGGAGACCCAGTACTTC
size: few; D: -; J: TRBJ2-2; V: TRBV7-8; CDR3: CASSSYGTLNTGELFF; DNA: TGTGCCAGCAGCTCATACGGGACTTTGAACACCGGGGAGCTGTTTTTT
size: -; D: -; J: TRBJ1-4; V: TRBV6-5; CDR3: CASRRRLANEKLFF; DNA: TGTGCCAGCAGGAGGCGACTGGCCAATGAAAAACTGTTTTTT
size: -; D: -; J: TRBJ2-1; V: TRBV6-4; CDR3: CASSENPGSSYNEQFF; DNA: TGTGCCAGCAGTGAAAACCCGGGAAGCTCCTACAATGAGCAGTTCTTC
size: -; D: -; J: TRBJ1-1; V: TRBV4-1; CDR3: CASSQVQLNTEAFF; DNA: TGCGCCAGCAGCCAAGTACAGCTGAACACTGAAGCTTTCTTT
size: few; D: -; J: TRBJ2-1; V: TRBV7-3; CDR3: CASSLLWSSYNEQFF; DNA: TGTGCCAGCAGCCTTCTATGGAGCTCCTACAATGAGCAGTTCTTC
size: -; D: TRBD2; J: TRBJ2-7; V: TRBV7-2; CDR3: CASSPTSLTLQLTYEQYF; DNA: TGTGCCAGCAGCCCGACTAGCCTTACACTACAGCTTACCTACGAGCAGTACTTC
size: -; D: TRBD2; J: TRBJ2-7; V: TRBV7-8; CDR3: CASSLRAGGPYEQYF; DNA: TGTGCCAGCAGCCTAAGAGCGGGAGGACCCTACGAGCAGTACTTC
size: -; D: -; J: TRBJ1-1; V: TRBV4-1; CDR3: CASSPSGHGGNTEAFF; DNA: TGCGCCAGCAGCCCCTCAGGACACGGTGGGAACACTGAAGCTTTCTTT
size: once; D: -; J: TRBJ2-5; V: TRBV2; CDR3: CASSSTRREETQYF; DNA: TGTGCCAGCAGCTCGACTAGACGGGAAGAGACCCAGTACTTC
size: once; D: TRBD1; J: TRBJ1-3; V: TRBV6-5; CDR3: CASSRDRGHTIYF; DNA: TGTGCCAGCAGTCGGGACAGGGGGCACACCATATATTTT
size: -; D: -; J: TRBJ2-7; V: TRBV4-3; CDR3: CASSYVSGTPTYEQYF; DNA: TGCGCCAGCAGCTACGTTTCCGGGACCCCCACCTACGAGCAGTACTTC
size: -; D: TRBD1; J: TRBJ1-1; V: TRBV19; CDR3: CASSRQGYTEAFF; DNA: TGTGCCAGTAGTAGACAGGGGTACACTGAAGCTTTCTTT
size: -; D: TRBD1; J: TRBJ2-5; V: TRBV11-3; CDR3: CASSRRTGVAQETQYF; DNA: TGTGCCAGCAGCCGACGGACAGGGGTGGCTCAAGAGACCCAGTACTTC
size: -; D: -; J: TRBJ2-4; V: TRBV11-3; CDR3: CASSWDSVGTKNIQYF; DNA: TGTGCCAGCAGCTGGGATTCCGTAGGGACCAAAAACATTCAGTACTTC
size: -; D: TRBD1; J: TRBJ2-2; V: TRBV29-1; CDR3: CSVPGQSYTGELFF; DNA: TGCAGCGTGCCGGGACAGAGTTACACCGGGGAGCTGTTTTTT
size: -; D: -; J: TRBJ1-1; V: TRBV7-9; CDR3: CASSLLQAAEAFF; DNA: TGTGCCAGCAGCTTACTTCAGGCAGCTGAAGCTTTCTTT
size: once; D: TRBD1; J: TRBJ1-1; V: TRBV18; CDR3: CASSELQGMNTEAFF; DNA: TGTGCCAGCTCAGAATTACAGGGGATGAACACTGAAGCTTTCTTT
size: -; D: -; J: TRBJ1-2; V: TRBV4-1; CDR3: CASSLSGARDGYTF; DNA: TGCGCCAGCAGCCTTTCGGGGGCCAGGGATGGCTACACCTTC
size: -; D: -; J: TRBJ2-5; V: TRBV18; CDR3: CASQTLQGRAQETQYF; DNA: TGTGCCAGCCAAACACTACAGGGGAGGGCTCAAGAGACCCAGTACTTC
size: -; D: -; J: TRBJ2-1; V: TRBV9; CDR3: CASSATVGSYNEQFF; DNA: TGTGCCAGCAGCGCGACGGTGGGCTCCTACAATGAGCAGTTCTTC
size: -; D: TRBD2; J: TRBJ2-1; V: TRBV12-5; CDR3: CASGLVIRTSGYNEQFF; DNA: TGTGCTAGTGGTTTGGTAATCCGGACTAGCGGATACAATGAGCAGTTCTTC
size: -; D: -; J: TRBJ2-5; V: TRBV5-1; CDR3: CASSLALETQYF; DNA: TGCGCCAGCAGCTTGGCCTTGGAGACCCAGTACTTC
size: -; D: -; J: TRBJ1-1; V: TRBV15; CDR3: CATSSDDFGVNTEAFF; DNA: TGTGCCACCAGCTCAGATGATTTTGGGGTGAACACTGAAGCTTTCTTT
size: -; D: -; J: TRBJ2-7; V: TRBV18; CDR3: CASSPGFGGDEQYF; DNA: TGTGCCAGCTCACCAGGGTTCGGAGGGGACGAGCAGTACTTC
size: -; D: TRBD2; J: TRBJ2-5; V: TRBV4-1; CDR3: CASSQVGLAGAGRETQYF; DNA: TGCGCCAGCAGCCAAGTTGGTCTAGCGGGGGCAGGGCGAGAGACCCAGTACTTC
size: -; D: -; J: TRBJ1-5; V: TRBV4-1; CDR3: CASSLRQLPTLGANQPQHF; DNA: TGCGCCAGCTCCCTAAGACAGTTACCAACTCTGGGGGCCAATCAGCCCCAGCATTTT
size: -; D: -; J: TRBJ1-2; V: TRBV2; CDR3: CASSENGGYGYTF; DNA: TGTGCCAGCAGTGAAAATGGAGGCTATGGCTACACCTTC
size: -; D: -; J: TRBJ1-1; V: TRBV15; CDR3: CATSNSPNTEAFF; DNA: TGTGCCACCAGTAACAGCCCGAACACTGAAGCTTTCTTT
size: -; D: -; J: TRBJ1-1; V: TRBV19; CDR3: CASSPPFVKNTEAFF; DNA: TGTGCCAGTAGTCCCCCGTTCGTCAAGAACACTGAAGCTTTCTTT
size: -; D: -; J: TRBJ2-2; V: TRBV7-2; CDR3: CASSLGSGPNTGELFF; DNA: TGTGCCAGCAGCCTAGGTTCCGGCCCGAACACCGGGGAGCTGTTTTTT
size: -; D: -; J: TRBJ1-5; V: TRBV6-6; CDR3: CAGKKDLRQPQHF; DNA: TGTGCCGGGAAAAAGGACCTACGTCAGCCCCAGCATTTT
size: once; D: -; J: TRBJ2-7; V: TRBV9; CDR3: CASSSRPGPSYEQYF; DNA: TGTGCCAGCAGCTCCCGTCCGGGGCCCTCCTACGAGCAGTACTTC
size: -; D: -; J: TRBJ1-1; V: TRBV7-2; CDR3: CASSLVGGTNTEAFF; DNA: TGTGCCAGCAGCTTAGTGGGAGGGACGAACACTGAAGCTTTCTTT
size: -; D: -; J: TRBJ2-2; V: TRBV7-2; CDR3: CASSLSSSNTGELFF; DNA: TGTGCCAGCAGCTTATCATCTTCGAACACCGGGGAGCTGTTTTTT
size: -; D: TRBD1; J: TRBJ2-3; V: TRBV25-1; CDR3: CASSANRGPTDTQYF; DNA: TGTGCCAGCAGCGCCAACAGGGGCCCCACAGATACGCAGTATTTT
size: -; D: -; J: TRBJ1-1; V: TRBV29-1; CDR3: CSVSRLGNTEAFF; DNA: TGCAGCGTTTCAAGACTAGGGAACACTGAAGCTTTCTTT
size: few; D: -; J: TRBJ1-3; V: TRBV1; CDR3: CPIGSGTGTHSGNTIYF; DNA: TGCCCGATCGGCTCCGGGACAGGGACCCACTCTGGAAACACCATATATTTT
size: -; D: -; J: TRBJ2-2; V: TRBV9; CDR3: CASSGGTFTGELFF; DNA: TGTGCCAGCAGCGGGGGGACTTTCACCGGGGAGCTGTTTTTT
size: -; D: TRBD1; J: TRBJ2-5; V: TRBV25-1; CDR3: CASGRTGGLGETQYF; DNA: TGTGCCAGCGGCAGGACAGGGGGATTGGGGGAGACCCAGTACTTC
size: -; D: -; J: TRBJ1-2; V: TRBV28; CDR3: CASSELRGGYTF; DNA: TGTGCCAGCAGCGAGCTGCGGGGTGGCTACACCTTC
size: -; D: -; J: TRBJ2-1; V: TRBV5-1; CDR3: CASSLADGAEQFF; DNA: TGCGCCAGCAGCTTGGCGGATGGGGCAGAGCAGTTCTTC
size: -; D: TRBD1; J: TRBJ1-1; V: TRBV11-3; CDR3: CASSIQGGGTEAFF; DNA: TGTGCCAGCAGCATACAGGGGGGAGGCACTGAAGCTTTCTTT
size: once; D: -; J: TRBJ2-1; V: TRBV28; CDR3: CASSLGLNEQFF; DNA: TGTGCCAGCAGTTTGGGGCTAAATGAGCAGTTCTTC
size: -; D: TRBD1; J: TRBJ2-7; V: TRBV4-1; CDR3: CASSQPNRDRRREQYF; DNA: TGCGCCAGCAGCCAACCGAACCGGGACAGGAGAAGAGAGCAGTACTTC
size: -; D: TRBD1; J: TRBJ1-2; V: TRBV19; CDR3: CASSPRDRNGGGYGYTF; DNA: TGTGCCAGTAGCCCCCGGGACAGGAACGGAGGGGGCTATGGCTACACCTTC
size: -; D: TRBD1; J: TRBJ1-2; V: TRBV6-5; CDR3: CASSQGASSYGYTF; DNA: TGTGCCAGCAGTCAGGGGGCAAGTAGCTATGGCTACACCTTC